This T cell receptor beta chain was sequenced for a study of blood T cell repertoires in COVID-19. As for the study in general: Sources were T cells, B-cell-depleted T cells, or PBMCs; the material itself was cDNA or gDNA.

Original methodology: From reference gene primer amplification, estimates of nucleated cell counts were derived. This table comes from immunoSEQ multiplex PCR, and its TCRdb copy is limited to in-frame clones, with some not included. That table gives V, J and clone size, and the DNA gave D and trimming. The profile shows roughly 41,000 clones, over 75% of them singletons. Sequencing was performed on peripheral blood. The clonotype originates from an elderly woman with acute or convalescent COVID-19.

Here the CDR3 reads CASSQDRGNYGYTF. The CDR3 coding sequence is TGTGCCAGCAGCCAGGACAGGGGGAACTATGGCTACACCTTC. The chain uses TRBV2 and TRBJ1-2; TRBD1 matches at 10 bases. Germline assignment: CDR1 SNHLY and CDR2 FYNNEI. The junction had 3 bases not matched to a gene; V was cut back by 6 bases and J by 2 bases. CDR3 length equals 14 residues.